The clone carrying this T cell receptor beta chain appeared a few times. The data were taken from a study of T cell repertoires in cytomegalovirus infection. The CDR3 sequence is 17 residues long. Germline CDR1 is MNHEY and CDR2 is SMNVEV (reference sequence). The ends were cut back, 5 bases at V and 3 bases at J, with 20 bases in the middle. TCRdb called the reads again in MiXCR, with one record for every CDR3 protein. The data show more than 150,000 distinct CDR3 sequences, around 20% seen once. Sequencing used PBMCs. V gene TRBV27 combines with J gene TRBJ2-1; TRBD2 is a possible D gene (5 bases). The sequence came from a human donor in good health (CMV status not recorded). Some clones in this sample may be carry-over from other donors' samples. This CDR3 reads CASSTVSQIRGYNEQFF. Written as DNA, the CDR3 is TGTGCCAGCAGTACCGTATCCCAAATACGGGGCTACAATGAGCAGTTCTTC.